The 7 T cell receptor beta chains in this list originate from one sample, sequenced in a study of T cell responses to AZD1222 COVID-19 vaccine. Clones were read by immunoSEQ multiplex PCR, and TCRdb kept only the in-frame ones, dropping some. Among about 100,000 clones listed, around nine tenths were seen once. The sample in question was peripheral blood, obtained on day 0 of AZD1222 vaccination. Source of these receptors: an adult in good health.

V and J are TRBV19 and TRBJ2-5, with TRBD2 identical over 9 bases. Germline CDR1 is LNHDA and CDR2 is SQIVND (reference sequence). CDR3 length: 14 amino acids. Unmatched junction bases numbered 4, after V lost 5 bases and J lost 3 bases. CDR3 sequence reads: CASSRGLAKETQYF. The CDR3 nucleotides read TGTGCCAGTAGTCGAGGACTAGCGAAAGAGACCCAGTACTTC.

The rearrangement links TRBV6-5 to TRBJ1-2; TRBD1 is a possible D gene (6 bases). Germline lookup yields CDR1 MNHEY and CDR2 SVGAGI. Deletions cut 6 bases from V and 0 bases from J, with 11 bases between. The CDR3 runs 14 residues. The CDR3 DNA is TGTGCCAGCAGCGGACAGCCTACTAACTATGGCTACACCTTC. It is translated as CASSGQPTNYGYTF.

The chain employs TRBV3-1 (or the pseudogene TRBV3-2) and TRBJ1-1, with D perhaps TRBD1 (6 bases). This CDR3 comprises 15 residues. Trimming pared 2 bases from V and 5 bases from J, leaving 15 bases between. The V gene's germline CDR1 is LGHDT and CDR2 YNNKEL (reference sequence). CDR3: CASSQSRTELTEAFF. DNA for the CDR3: TGTGCCAGCAGCCAATCCAGGACAGAGTTAACTGAAGCTTTCTTT.

V is TRBV15 and J is TRBJ1-5, with D possibly matching TRBD1 (6 bases). The germline gives CDR1 LNHNV, CDR2 YYDKDF (reference sequence). The CDR3 spans 21 residues. The V gene lost 3 bases and the J gene lost 1 base, with 28 bases spanning the gap. CDR3 protein: CATSRDLRQDISYQSNQPQHF. The CDR3, as DNA: TGTGCCACCAGCAGGGACCTGAGACAGGATATTTCCTACCAAAGCAATCAGCCCCAGCATTTT.

The chain carries TRBV5-1 and TRBJ2-5, with TRBD1 matching 12 bases. Trimming took 4 bases from V and 4 from J; bases not matched to a gene: 14. The CDR3 is 18 residues long. CDR1 SGHRS and CDR2 YFSETQ come from the germline V gene. CDR3 sequence (DNA): TGCGCCAGCAGCACACCCGCCGGGACAGGGGGCTCAAGAGAGACCCAGTACTTC. This translates into CASSTPAGTGGSRETQYF.

This clone occurred once. The chain is built from TRBV6-6 and TRBJ1-5; D uncertain. Germline-derived CDR1 and CDR2 are MNHNY and SVGAGI (reference sequence). The CDR3 totals 12 residues. Between the trimmed V and J ends, which lost 6 bases and 1 base, there was a span of 4 bases. CDR3 sequence (DNA): TGTGCCAGCAGGGGGAGCAATCAGCCCCAGCATTTT. Protein sequence: CASRGSNQPQHF.

This sequence joins TRBV5-4 and TRBJ2-1; D tentatively reads TRBD1 or TRBD2 (5 bases each). Trimming removed 7 bases at V and 10 bases at J, with 30 bases between. Germline assignment: CDR1 SGHNT and CDR2 YYREEE (reference sequence). This CDR3 has 17 residues. CDR3 in DNA: TGTGCCAGCGGCCTCCGCAGGGAAATCCCTAGCTTAAACGAGCAGTTCTTC. It is translated as CASGLRREIPSLNEQFF. The entire variable domain, with the rest obtained from reference TRBV5-4 and TRBJ2-1, is as follows: ETGVTQSPTHLIKTRGQQVTLRCSSQSGHNTVSWYQQALGQGPQFIFQYYREEENGRGNFPPRFSGLQFPNYSSELNVNALELDDSALYLCASGLRREIPSLNEQFFGPGTRLTVL.